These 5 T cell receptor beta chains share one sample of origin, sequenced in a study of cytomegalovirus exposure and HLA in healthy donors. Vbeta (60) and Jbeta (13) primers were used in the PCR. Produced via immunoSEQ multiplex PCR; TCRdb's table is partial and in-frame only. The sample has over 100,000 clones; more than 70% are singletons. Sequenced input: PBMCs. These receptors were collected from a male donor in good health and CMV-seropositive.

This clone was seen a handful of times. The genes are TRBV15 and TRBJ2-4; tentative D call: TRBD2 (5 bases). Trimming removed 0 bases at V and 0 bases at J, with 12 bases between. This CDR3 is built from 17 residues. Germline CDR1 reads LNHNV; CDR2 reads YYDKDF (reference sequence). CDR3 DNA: TGTGCCACCAGCAGAGATATCGGGGTAGGAGCCAAAAACATTCAGTACTTC. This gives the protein CATSRDIGVGAKNIQYF. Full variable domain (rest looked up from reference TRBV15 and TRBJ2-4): DAMVIQNPRYQVTQFGKPVTLSCSQTLNHNVMYWYQQKSSQAPKLLFHYYDKDFNNEADTPDNFQSRRPNTSFCFLDIRSPGLGDTAMYLCATSRDIGVGAKNIQYFGAGTRLSVL.

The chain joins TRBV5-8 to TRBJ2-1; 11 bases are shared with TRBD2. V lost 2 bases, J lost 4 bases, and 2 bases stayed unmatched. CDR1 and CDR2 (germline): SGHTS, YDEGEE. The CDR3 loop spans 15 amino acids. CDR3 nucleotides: TGTGCCAGCAGCTTAACTAGCGGGAGTTACAATGAGCAGTTCTTC. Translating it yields CASSLTSGSYNEQFF.

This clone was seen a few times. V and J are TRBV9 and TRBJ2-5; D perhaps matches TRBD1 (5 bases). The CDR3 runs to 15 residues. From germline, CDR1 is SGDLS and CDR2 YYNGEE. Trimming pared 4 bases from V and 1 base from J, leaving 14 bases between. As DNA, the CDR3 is TGTGCCAGCAGCAGGGGTCTCGACGTCCAAGAGACCCAGTACTTC. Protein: CASSRGLDVQETQYF.

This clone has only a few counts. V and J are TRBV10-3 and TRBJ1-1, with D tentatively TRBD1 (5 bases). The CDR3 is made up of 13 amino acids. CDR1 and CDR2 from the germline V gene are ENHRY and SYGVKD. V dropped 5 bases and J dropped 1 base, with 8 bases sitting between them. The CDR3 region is CAISMGGNTEAFF. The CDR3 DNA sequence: TGTGCCATCAGTATGGGGGGGAACACTGAAGCTTTCTTT.

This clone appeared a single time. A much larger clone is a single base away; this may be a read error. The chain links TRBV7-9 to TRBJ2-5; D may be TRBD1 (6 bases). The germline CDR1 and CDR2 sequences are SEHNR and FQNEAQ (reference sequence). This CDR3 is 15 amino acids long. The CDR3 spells CASSNPTGLGWEQYF. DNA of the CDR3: TGCGCCAGCAGCAACCCGACAGGTTTGGGATGGGAGCAGTACTTC.